One T cell receptor beta chain is described in this entry. What it binds is not known. MiXCR, run by TCRdb on the reads, gives a single entry per CDR3 protein. Of some 21,000 distinct CDR3 sequences listed, roughly 45% are singletons. This sample is part of a study of type 1 regulatory T cells. Background on the study: This in vitro CD4 product, T-allo10, is enriched for Tr1 cells and alloantigen-specific.

After removal of 4 bases from V and 3 bases from J, the junction contained 6 bases not matched to a gene. Looked up from germline, CDR1 is SGHRS and CDR2 is YFSETQ. The CDR3 contains 16 residues. The sample comprised cultured T cells, either the whole culture or a sorted T cell fraction (not recorded which). This receptor was obtained from a human donor in good health. The chain joins TRBV5-1 to TRBJ2-7, with 14 bases aligning to TRBD2. CDR3 residues: CASSPGLAGGLYEQYF. The CDR3 nucleotides read TGCGCCAGCAGCCCCGGACTAGCGGGGGGCCTCTACGAGCAGTACTTC.